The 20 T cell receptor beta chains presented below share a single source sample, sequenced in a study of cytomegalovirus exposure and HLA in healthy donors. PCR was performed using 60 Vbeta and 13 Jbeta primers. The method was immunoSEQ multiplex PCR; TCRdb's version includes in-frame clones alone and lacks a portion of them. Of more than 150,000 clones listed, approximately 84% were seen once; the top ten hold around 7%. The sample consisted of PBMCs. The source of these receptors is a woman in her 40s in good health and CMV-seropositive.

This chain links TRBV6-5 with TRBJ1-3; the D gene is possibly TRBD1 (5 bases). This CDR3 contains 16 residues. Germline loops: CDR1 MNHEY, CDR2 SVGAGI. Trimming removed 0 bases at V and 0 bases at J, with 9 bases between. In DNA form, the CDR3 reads TGTGCCAGCAGTTACTCGAAAAGGGGCTCTGGAAACACCATATATTTT. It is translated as CASSYSKRGSGNTIYF.

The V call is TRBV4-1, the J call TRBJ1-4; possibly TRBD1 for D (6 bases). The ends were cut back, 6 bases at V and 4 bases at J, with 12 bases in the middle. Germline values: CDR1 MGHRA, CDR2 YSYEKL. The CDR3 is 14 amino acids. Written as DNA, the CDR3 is TGCGCCAGCAGACAGGGTATCGGTAATGAAAAACTGTTTTTT. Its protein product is CASRQGIGNEKLFF.

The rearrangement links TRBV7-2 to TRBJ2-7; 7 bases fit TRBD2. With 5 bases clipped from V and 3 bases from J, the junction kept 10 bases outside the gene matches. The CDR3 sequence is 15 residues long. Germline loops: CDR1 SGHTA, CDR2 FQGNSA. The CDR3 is CASSLMGGEVYEQYF. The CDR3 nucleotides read TGTGCCAGCAGCCTCATGGGGGGGGAGGTCTACGAGCAGTACTTC.

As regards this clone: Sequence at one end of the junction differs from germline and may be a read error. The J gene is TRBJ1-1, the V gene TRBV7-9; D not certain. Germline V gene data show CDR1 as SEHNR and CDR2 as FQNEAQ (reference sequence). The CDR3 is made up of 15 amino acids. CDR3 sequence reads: CSSRFTAGVNTEAFF. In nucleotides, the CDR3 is TGTTCCAGCAGGTTTACAGCCGGGGTGAACACTGAAGCTTTCTTT.

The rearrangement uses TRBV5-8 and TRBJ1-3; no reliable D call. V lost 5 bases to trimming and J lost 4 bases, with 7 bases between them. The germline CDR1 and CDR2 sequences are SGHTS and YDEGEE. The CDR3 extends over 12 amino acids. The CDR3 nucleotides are TGTGCCAGCAGAGGACTGGGAAACACCATATATTTT. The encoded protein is CASRGLGNTIYF.

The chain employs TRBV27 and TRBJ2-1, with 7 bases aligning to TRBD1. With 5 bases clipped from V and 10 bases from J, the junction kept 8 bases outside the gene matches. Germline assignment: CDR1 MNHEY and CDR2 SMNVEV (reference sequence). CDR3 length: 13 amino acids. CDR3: CASSVTGAREQFF. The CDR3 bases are TGTGCCAGCAGTGTCACAGGGGCCCGGGAGCAGTTCTTC.

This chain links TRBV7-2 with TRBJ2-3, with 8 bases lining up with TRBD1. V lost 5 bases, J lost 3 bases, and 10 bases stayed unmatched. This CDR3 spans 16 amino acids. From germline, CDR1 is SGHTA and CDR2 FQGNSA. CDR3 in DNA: TGTGCCAGCAGCCCCCGACGTGGACAGGGAACAGATACGCAGTATTTT. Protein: CASSPRRGQGTDTQYF.

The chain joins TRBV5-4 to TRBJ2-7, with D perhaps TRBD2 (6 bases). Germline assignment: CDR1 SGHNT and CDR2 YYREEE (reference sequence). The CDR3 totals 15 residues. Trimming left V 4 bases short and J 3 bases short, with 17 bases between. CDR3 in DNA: TGTGCCAGCAGCCAGGACTACGACGAACGCTACGAGCAGTACTTC. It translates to CASSQDYDERYEQYF. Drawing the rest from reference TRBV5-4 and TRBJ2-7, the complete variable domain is ETGVTQSPTHLIKTRGQQVTLRCSSQSGHNTVSWYQQALGQGPQFIFQYYREEENGRGNFPPRFSGLQFPNYSSELNVNALELDDSALYLCASSQDYDERYEQYFGPGTRLTVT.

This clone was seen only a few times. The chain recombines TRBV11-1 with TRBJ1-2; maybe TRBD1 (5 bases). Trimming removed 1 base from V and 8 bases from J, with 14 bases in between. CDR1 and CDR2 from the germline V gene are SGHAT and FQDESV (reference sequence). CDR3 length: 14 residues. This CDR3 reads CASSLEIAGRGYTF. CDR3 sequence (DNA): TGTGCCAGCAGCTTAGAAATCGCAGGGCGAGGCTACACCTTC.

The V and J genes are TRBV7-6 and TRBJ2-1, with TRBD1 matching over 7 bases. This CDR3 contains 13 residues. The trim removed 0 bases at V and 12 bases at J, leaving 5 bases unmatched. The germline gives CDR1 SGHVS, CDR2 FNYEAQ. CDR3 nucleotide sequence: TGTGCCAGCAGCTTAGCGGAGACAGGGTCGCAGTTCTTC. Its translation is CASSLAETGSQFF.

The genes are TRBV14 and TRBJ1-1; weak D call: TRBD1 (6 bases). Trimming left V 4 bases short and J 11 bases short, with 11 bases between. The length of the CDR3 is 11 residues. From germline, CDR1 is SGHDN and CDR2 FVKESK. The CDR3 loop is CASSLRGWAFF. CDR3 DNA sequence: TGTGCCAGCAGCCTCAGGGGATGGGCTTTCTTT.

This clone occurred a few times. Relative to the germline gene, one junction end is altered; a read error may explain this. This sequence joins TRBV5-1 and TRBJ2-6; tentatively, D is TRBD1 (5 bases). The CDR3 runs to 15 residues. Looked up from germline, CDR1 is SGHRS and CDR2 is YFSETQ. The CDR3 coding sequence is TGCGCCAGCAGCCATGCGAGCTCTGGGGCCAACGGCCTGACTTTC. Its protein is CASSHASSGANGLTF.

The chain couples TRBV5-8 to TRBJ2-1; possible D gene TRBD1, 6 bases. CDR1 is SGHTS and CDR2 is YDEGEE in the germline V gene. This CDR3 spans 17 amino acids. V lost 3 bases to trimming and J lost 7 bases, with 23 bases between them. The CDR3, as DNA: TGTGCCAGCAGCTCGCAGGGGCCGGGACGGTCTGGTAATGAGCAGTTCTTC. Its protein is CASSSQGPGRSGNEQFF.

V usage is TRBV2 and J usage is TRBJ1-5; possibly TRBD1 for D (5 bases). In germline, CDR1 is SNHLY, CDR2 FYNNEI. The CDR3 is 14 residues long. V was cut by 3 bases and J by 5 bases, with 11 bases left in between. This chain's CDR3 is CASSESRDYQPQHF. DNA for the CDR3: TGTGCCAGCAGTGAGTCGCGGGACTATCAGCCCCAGCATTTT.

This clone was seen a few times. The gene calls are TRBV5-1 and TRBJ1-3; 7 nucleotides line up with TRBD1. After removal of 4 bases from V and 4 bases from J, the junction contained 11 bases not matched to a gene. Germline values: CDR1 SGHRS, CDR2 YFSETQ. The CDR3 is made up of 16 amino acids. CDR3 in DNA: TGCGCCAGCAGCATCGGGACGACAGGGACCGGAAACACCATATATTTT. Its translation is CASSIGTTGTGNTIYF.

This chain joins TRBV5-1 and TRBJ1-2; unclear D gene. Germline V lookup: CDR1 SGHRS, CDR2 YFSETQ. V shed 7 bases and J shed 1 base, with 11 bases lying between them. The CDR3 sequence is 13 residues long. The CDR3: CASGLDINYGYTF. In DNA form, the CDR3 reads TGCGCCAGCGGCCTCGACATTAACTATGGCTACACCTTC. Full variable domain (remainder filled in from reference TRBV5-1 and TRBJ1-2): KAGVTQTPRYLIKTRGQQVTLSCSPISGHRSVSWYQQTPGQGLQFLFEYFSETQRNKGNFPGRFSGRQFSNSRSEMNVSTLELGDSALYLCASGLDINYGYTFGSGTRLTVV.

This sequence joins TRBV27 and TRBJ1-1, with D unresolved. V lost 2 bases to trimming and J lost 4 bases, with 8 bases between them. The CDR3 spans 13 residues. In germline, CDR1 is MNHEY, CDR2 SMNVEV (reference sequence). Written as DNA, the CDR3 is TGTGCCAGCAGTTTAGGAGGGTCCACTGAAGCTTTCTTT. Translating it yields CASSLGGSTEAFF.

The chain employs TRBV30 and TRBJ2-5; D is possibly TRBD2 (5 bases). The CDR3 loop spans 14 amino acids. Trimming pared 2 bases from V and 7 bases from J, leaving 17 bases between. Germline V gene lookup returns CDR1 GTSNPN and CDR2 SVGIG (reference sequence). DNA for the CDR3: TGTGCCTGGAGTTATCTGACCCCTGAGGGGACCCAGTACTTC. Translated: CAWSYLTPEGTQYF.

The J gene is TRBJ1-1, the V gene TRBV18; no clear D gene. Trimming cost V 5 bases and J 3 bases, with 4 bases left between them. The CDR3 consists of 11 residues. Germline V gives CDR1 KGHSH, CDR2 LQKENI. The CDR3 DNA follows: TGTGCCAGCTCAGGAGACACTGAAGCTTTCTTT. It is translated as CASSGDTEAFF. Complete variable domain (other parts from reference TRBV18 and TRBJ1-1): NAGVMQNPRHLVRRRGQEARLRCSPMKGHSHVYWYRQLPEEGLKFMVYLQKENIIDESGMPKERFSAEFPKEGPSILRIQQVVRGDSAAYFCASSGDTEAFFGQGTRLTVV.

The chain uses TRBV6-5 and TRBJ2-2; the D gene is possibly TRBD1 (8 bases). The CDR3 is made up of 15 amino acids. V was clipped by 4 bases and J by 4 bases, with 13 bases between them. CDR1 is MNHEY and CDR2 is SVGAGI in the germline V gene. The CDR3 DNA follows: TGTGCCAGCAGTTCCCACAGGGGGGGCACCGGGGAGCTGTTTTTT. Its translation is CASSSHRGGTGELFF.